This is a list of T cell receptor beta chains from one sample in a study of blood T cell repertoires in COVID-19. Assay used: immunoSEQ multiplex PCR; TCRdb lists only in-frame clones, some missing. This table holds approximately 210,000 clones, 82% found once. Input material: PBMCs or T cells enriched from blood (not recorded which). The receptors were gathered from a man in his forties or fifties who had recovered from COVID-19. CDR3s include the opening cysteine and the closing phenylalanine or tryptophan. D genes are given only for firm matches. Clone sizes are given selectively: once, few, many, or a class where the clone is expanded.

v_call,clone_size,j_call,d_call,cdr3_nt,cdr3_aa
TRBV4-2,NA,TRBJ2-7,NA,TGTGCCAGCAGCCCAGACGGAAGATCACCTACGGGGCAGTACTTC,CASSPDGRSPTGQYF
TRBV9,NA,TRBJ2-1,TRBD2,TGTGCCAGCAGCCCGCGGGAGGCAGCGAACTATGAGCAGTTCTTC,CASSPREAANYEQFF
TRBV5-6,NA,TRBJ2-5,NA,TGTGCCAGCAGCCTTGGTGTAGTACAAGAGACCCAGTACTTC,CASSLGVVQETQYF
TRBV5-1,NA,TRBJ2-1,NA,TGCGCCAGCAAGAAAAACAGGAATGAGCAGTTCTTC,CASKKNRNEQFF
TRBV4-1,many,TRBJ1-3,NA,TGCGCCAGCAGCCTCACACGCGGCTCTGGAAACACCATATATTTT,CASSLTRGSGNTIYF
TRBV27,NA,TRBJ2-1,TRBD2,TGTGCCAGCAGTTTATTATGGGGGGGGACTAGCGGGAGTGAGGGCAATGAGCAGTTCTTC,CASSLLWGGTSGSEGNEQFF
TRBV7-2,once,TRBJ1-1,TRBD1,TGTGCCAGCAGCACTGCAGGGGGCGGTGTGATTAGGAACACTGAAGCTTTCTTT,CASSTAGGGVIRNTEAFF
TRBV6-6,NA,TRBJ1-2,TRBD1,TGTGCCAGCAGTCCCCAGGGGGGTCAATCAGGCTACACCTTC,CASSPQGGQSGYTF
TRBV11-3,NA,TRBJ2-2,NA,TGTGCCAGCAGCCTTCGTCCCGGGGAGCTGTTTTTT,CASSLRPGELFF
TRBV27,NA,TRBJ1-6,TRBD1,TGTGCCAGCAGCGGACAGGGCTGGGATAAGGGATTTAATTCACCCCTCCACTTT,CASSGQGWDKGFNSPLHF
TRBV5-1,NA,TRBJ2-3,TRBD2,TGCGCCAGCAGCGGAACTAGCGGGAGCCCAGATACGCAGTATTTT,CASSGTSGSPDTQYF
TRBV28,NA,TRBJ2-3,TRBD2,TGTGCCAGCAGTTTTAGCGGGCTTGATACGCAGTATTTT,CASSFSGLDTQYF
TRBV5-1,NA,TRBJ1-5,NA,TGCGCCAGCAGCGTTGACAGTAGTCAGCCCCAGCATTTT,CASSVDSSQPQHF
TRBV20-1,NA,TRBJ1-4,NA,TGCAGTGCTAGCACAGGGGAAAAACTGTTTTTT,CSASTGEKLFF
TRBV2,NA,TRBJ1-2,NA,TGTGCCAGCAGCGACCGCGGGCCCTATGGCTACACCTTC,CASSDRGPYGYTF
TRBV28,NA,TRBJ1-3,NA,TGTGCCAGCACAGGGTCTGGAAACACCATATATTTT,CASTGSGNTIYF
TRBV28,NA,TRBJ1-1,NA,TGTGCCAGCAGAAACCAGGGCACTGAAGCTTTCTTT,CASRNQGTEAFF
TRBV4-1,NA,TRBJ2-7,TRBD1,TGCGCCAGCAGCCAAGGACAGGGGCCCACCTACGAGCAGTACTTC,CASSQGQGPTYEQYF
TRBV7-8,once,TRBJ2-1,TRBD1,TGTGCCAGCAGCCGAAACCGGGACAGAGACAATGAGCAGTTCTTC,CASSRNRDRDNEQFF
TRBV5-1,once,TRBJ1-1,TRBD1,TGCGCCAGCAGCTCCACAGGGGGCGGGACTGAAGCTTTCTTT,CASSSTGGGTEAFF
TRBV7-9,NA,TRBJ1-5,NA,TGTGCCAGCAGCTTACAACAAGATCAGCCCCAGCATTTT,CASSLQQDQPQHF
TRBV7-2,NA,TRBJ2-1,NA,TGTGCCAGCAACTGGGGCCGATTGGGGGGTGAGCAGTTCTTC,CASNWGRLGGEQFF
TRBV19,few,TRBJ1-5,TRBD1,TGTGCCAGTAGGGTACAGGGGGCTCATCAGCCCCAGCATTTT,CASRVQGAHQPQHF
TRBV11-3,NA,TRBJ2-1,TRBD2,TGTGCCAGCAGCTCTCGGACTAGCGGGAGTTTTGAGCAGTTCTTC,CASSSRTSGSFEQFF
TRBV9,NA,TRBJ2-1,TRBD2,TGTGCCAGCAGCGCCCCTCTAGCGGGCAGCTCCTACAATGAGCAGTTCTTC,CASSAPLAGSSYNEQFF
TRBV5-4,NA,TRBJ2-5,NA,TGTGCCAGCAGCTTGAGAGCGGAGCCTCAAGAGACCCAGTACTTC,CASSLRAEPQETQYF
TRBV4-2,NA,TRBJ2-5,NA,TGTGCCAGCAGCCAAGACGACGGGGAGACCCAGTACTTC,CASSQDDGETQYF
TRBV7-9,NA,TRBJ2-2,TRBD2,TGTGCCAGCAGCCCAGAGGCTAGCGGGAGGGTCGCAGTCACCGGGGAGCTGTTTTTT,CASSPEASGRVAVTGELFF
TRBV24-1,NA,TRBJ2-7,TRBD2,TGTGCCACCAGTGATCGGACTAGCGCTCTAGGTGGGCAGTACTTC,CATSDRTSALGGQYF